This TCR beta chain emerged from a study of tumor-infiltrating lymphocytes in localized non-small cell lung cancer. At the level of the study: Several tumor histologies, both smoking statuses, and some post-neoadjuvant chemotherapy samples were included.

Method: immunoSEQ multiplex PCR; TCRdb's copy keeps in-frame clones and lacks some. The data hold 6,500 to 7,500 clones, with approximately 80% observed a single time. The CDR3 length is 15 residues. Trimming shortened V by 8 bases and J by 3 bases, and 17 bases separated the two germline ends. Looked up from germline, CDR1 is LNHDA and CDR2 is SQIVND (reference sequence). This clone has just one count. Its target is unknown. Study observations and caveats: TCRbeta sequencing showed higher T cell infiltration in tumors than uninvolved lung.

This clonotype was obtained from a human donor with non-small cell lung cancer. Sequencing used uninvolved lung tissue not adjacent to the tumor. This sequence joins TRBV19 and TRBJ2-1; the D gene is possibly TRBD2 (6 bases). CDR3 DNA: TGTGCCAGTTCCCCTGGGGGGAGTTACTACAATGAGCAGTTCTTC. Encoded protein: CASSPGGSYYNEQFF.